The 17 T cell receptor beta chains reported below all come from one sample, sequenced in a study of naive and memory T cell subsets. A UMI-containing oligonucleotide was joined by 3' ligation to the TCR cDNA template. Ligated cDNA underwent four rounds of PCR with nested alpha and beta constant region primers and SP2. Using its own MiXCR run on the 5' RACE reads, TCRdb lists one record per CDR3 protein. Here the sample spans tens of thousands of distinct CDR3 sequences, 7.2% being singletons. The receptors here all came from a male donor in good health.

This clonotype was detected a few times. The J gene is TRBJ2-1, the V gene TRBV6-5, with D uncertain. Germline CDR1 is MNHEY and CDR2 is SVGAGI. This CDR3 region has 16 residues. Trimming removed 4 bases at V and 0 bases at J, with 13 bases between. CDR3 bases: TGTGCCAGCAGTTCGATACAAACCAGCTCCTACAATGAGCAGTTCTTC. It codes for CASSSIQTSSYNEQFF.

CDR3 coding DNA: TGTGCCAGCAGCTTACCCCCGTATACAGGGACCCACCACTCTGGAAACACCATATATTTT. This encodes CASSLPPYTGTHHSGNTIYF. This chain joins TRBV7-7 and TRBJ1-3, with D maybe TRBD1 (6 bases). This CDR3 contains 20 residues. In germline, CDR1 is SSHAT, CDR2 FNYEAQ (reference sequence). The V gene lost 2 bases and the J gene lost 0 bases, with 23 bases spanning the gap.

This clonotype was recorded many times. V is TRBV25-1 and J is TRBJ2-1; 8 bases are shared with TRBD2. The CDR3 loop spans 14 amino acids. Looked up from germline, CDR1 is MGHDK and CDR2 is SYGVNS. Trimming took 3 bases from V and 4 from J; bases not matched to a gene: 2. CDR3 DNA: TGTGCCAGCAGTGATAGCGGGGCATACAATGAGCAGTTCTTC. Amino acid sequence: CASSDSGAYNEQFF. The full variable domain, completed using reference TRBV25-1 and TRBJ2-1, is EADIYQTPRYLVIGTGKKITLECSQTMGHDKMYWYQQDPGMELHLIHYSYGVNSTEKGDLSSESTVSRIRTEHFPLTLESARPSHTSQYLCASSDSGAYNEQFFGPGTRLTVL.

Many counts were recorded for this clonotype. The chain combines TRBV12-3 or TRBV12-4 with TRBJ2-3; D call uncertain. The V and J ends lost 7 bases and 3 bases respectively, with 11 bases between them. The CDR3 length is 13 residues. For the CDR3, the DNA is TGTGCCAGCACCCAACGGTCTACAGATACGCAGTATTTT. It is translated as CASTQRSTDTQYF.

This clonotype turned up a few times. The chain has TRBV6-5 and TRBJ1-1; maybe TRBD1 (5 bases). The CDR3 totals 14 residues. Trimming left V 0 bases short and J 1 base short, with 6 bases between. The germline CDR1 and CDR2 sequences are MNHEY and SVGAGI. CDR3 protein: CASSYSDRNTEAFF. DNA for the CDR3: TGTGCCAGCAGTTACTCCGACAGGAACACTGAAGCTTTCTTT.

This clonotype has a count of ten or more. The chain employs TRBV6-9 and TRBJ2-5; D is possibly TRBD1 (5 bases). Trimming removed 4 bases at V and 0 bases at J, with 9 bases between. Per germline, CDR1 MNHGY and CDR2 SVAAGI. The CDR3 spans 14 residues. CDR3 DNA sequence: TGTGCCAGCAGTTCCGACAGACACCAAGAGACCCAGTACTTC. It is translated as CASSSDRHQETQYF.

This clonotype was detected many times. V usage is TRBV10-2 and J usage is TRBJ2-7; D not resolved. Germline CDR1 WSHSY, CDR2 SAAADI. The CDR3 runs 13 residues. Trimming shortened V by 2 bases and J by 6 bases, and 11 bases separated the two germline ends. The CDR3 reads CASSEAPSGEQYF. The DNA of the CDR3 is TGCGCCAGCAGTGAGGCCCCGTCGGGCGAGCAGTACTTC.

This clonotype was recorded a few times. Here the CDR3 DNA reads TGTGCCAGCAGCCCTCCACGGGAGCAAGAGACCCAGTACTTC. Its translation: CASSPPREQETQYF. The chain couples TRBV7-2 to TRBJ2-5; a weak D match, TRBD2 (6 bases). Germline V gene sequence: CDR1 SGHTA, CDR2 FQGNSA. V was shortened by 5 bases and J by 2 bases, with 12 bases between the two germline ends. The CDR3 length is 14 residues. Full variable domain (rest looked up from reference TRBV7-2 and TRBJ2-5): GAGVSQSPSNKVTEKGKDVELRCDPISGHTALYWYRQSLGQGLEFLIYFQGNSAPDKSGLPSDRFSAERTGGSVSTLTIQRTQQEDSAVYLCASSPPREQETQYFGPGTRLLVL.

Notes on this clonotype: Being one base from a much bigger clone, this may be a read error. The CDR3 sequence: CASSLADTQYF. Here the CDR3 DNA reads TGTGCCAGCAGTTTAGCAGATACGCAGTATTTT. The J gene is TRBJ2-3, the V gene TRBV12-3 or TRBV12-4, with D unresolved. The V gene lost 0 bases and the J gene lost 5 bases, with 0 bases spanning the gap. This CDR3 comprises 11 residues.

This clonotype was observed a few times. V usage is TRBV27 and J usage is TRBJ2-2; TRBD2 is a possible D gene (7 bases). This CDR3 has 15 residues. The V end lost 2 bases, the J end lost 9 bases, and 16 bases lay between the germline ends. CDR1 MNHEY and CDR2 SMNVEV come from the germline V gene (reference sequence). This CDR3 reads CASSLGRGGDRELFF. Written as DNA, the CDR3 is TGTGCCAGCAGTTTAGGACGAGGGGGGGACCGGGAGCTGTTTTTT.

There are many counts of this clonotype. The chain couples TRBV7-2 to TRBJ2-7; no firm D call. This CDR3 region has 12 residues. Per the germline V gene, CDR1 is SGHTA and CDR2 is FQGNSA. V lost 5 bases to trimming and J lost 4 bases, with 9 bases between them. The CDR3 DNA is TGTGCCAGCAGCGTTAGGGTGTACGAGCAGTACTTC. It translates to CASSVRVYEQYF.

This clonotype appeared many times. The chain combines TRBV30 with TRBJ2-3; 13 nucleotides align to TRBD2. The CDR3 sequence is 15 residues long. Per germline, CDR1 GTSNPN and CDR2 SVGIG (reference sequence). Germline trimming cut 4 bases from V and 4 bases from J; bases unmatched to any gene: 5. The CDR3 sequence is CAWNELAGGSDTQYF. As DNA, the CDR3 is TGTGCCTGGAACGAACTAGCGGGAGGGTCAGATACGCAGTATTTT.

CDR3 coding DNA: TGTGCCAGTAGTATCCTGGGACAGGGGGCCGCTGGGGCCAACGTCCTGACTTTC. Its translation is CASSILGQGAAGANVLTF. This chain connects TRBV19 to TRBJ2-6; 12 nucleotides agree with TRBD1. J gave up 2 bases and V 3 bases, and 5 bases lay outside the gene matches. The CDR3 totals 18 residues. Germline V gene data show CDR1 as LNHDA and CDR2 as SQIVND (reference sequence).

In its sample, this clonotype was seen a few times. The chain is built from TRBV4-2 and TRBJ2-7; D call uncertain. The CDR3 loop spans 15 amino acids. Germline V gene data show CDR1 as LGHNA and CDR2 as YNFKEQ. Trimming removed 0 bases at V and 0 bases at J, with 9 bases between. CDR3 sequence: CASSQEGSGSYEQYF. CDR3 sequence (DNA): TGTGCCAGCAGCCAAGAGGGTAGTGGCTCCTACGAGCAGTACTTC.

This clonotype was counted at least ten times. The rearrangement uses TRBV20-1 and TRBJ2-5; 11 positions agree with TRBD1. The CDR3 has 15 amino acids. V lost 5 bases to trimming and J lost 5 bases; unmatched junction nucleotides: 10. CDR1 is DFQATT and CDR2 is SNEGSKA in the germline V gene (reference sequence). The CDR3 region is CSARTGGNAEETQYF. The CDR3 nucleotides read TGCAGTGCTCGGACAGGGGGCAACGCGGAGGAGACCCAGTACTTC.

This clonotype occurred many times. The V gene is TRBV19, the J gene TRBJ2-4, with TRBD1 identical over 9 bases. Trimming at V came to 5 bases and at J to 6 bases, leaving 5 bases not matched to a gene. Germline V lookup: CDR1 LNHDA, CDR2 SQIVND (reference sequence). The CDR3 is made up of 14 amino acids. In DNA, the CDR3 is TGTGCCAGTAGTGCTCCGGGACAGGGAAACATTCAGTACTTC. It translates to CASSAPGQGNIQYF.

This clonotype was observed a few times. The chain uses TRBV27 and TRBJ1-2; D is undetermined. The CDR3 consists of 13 residues. Per the germline V gene, CDR1 is MNHEY and CDR2 is SMNVEV (reference sequence). Trimming removed 7 bases at V and 7 bases at J, with 16 bases between. CDR3 residues: CASTDHGSGGYTF. CDR3 DNA: TGTGCCAGCACCGACCACGGGTCAGGTGGCTACACCTTC.